The sample holds many counts of the clone carrying this TCR beta chain. As yet, its antigen is unknown. The source of the PBMCs was over 8.5 ml of fresh peripheral blood. The source material, RNA transcripts, was used to amplify TCR beta CDR3 regions. TCR CDR3 underwent first-round RT-PCR with the HTBI primer set. TCRdb analysed the multiplex PCR reads with MiXCR anew, one entry per CDR3 protein. The table shows over 550,000 distinct CDR3 sequences, with 16% occurring only once. The length of the CDR3 is 13 residues. Germline CDR1 is KGHSH and CDR2 is LQKENI. V gave up 6 bases and J gave up 10 bases, with 16 bases separating them. This record comes from a study of T cells in Graves' hyperthyroidism and ophthalmopathy. Findings of the study overall: Most clonotypes expanded in the thyroid (above 0.001) were also present in blood.

The origin of this receptor is a woman under 30 with Graves' hyperthyroidism. The sequenced material came from blood. The chain combines TRBV18 with TRBJ2-1; the D gene is possibly TRBD1 (7 bases). The CDR3 DNA reads as TGTGCCAGCTCCCAGGGGGGTCAGCGGGAGCAGTTCTTC. This sequence encodes CASSQGGQREQFF.